This passage covers 7 T cell receptor beta chains from one sample sequenced in a study of T cell responses to AZD1222 COVID-19 vaccine. Sequencing was performed with immunoSEQ multiplex PCR; in TCRdb, only in-frame clones are kept and a portion is missing. The sample shows some 200,000 clones, approximately 92% of them seen only once. The material was peripheral blood, obtained 28 days after the second dose of the MenACWY control vaccine. All receptors come from an adult who received the MenACWY meningococcal vaccine as a control.

This chain connects TRBV7-8 to TRBJ2-7, with 10 bases matching TRBD2. Germline trimming cut 5 bases from V and 3 bases from J; bases unmatched to any gene: 7. The CDR3 sequence is 15 residues long. Germline V gene sequence: CDR1 SGHVS, CDR2 FQNEAQ. CDR3 bases: TGTGCCAGCAGCCGCGGGACTAGCGTAGACTACGAGCAGTACTTC. This translates into CASSRGTSVDYEQYF.

The J gene is TRBJ2-7, the V gene TRBV30, with D unresolved. V lost 1 base and J lost 3, with 4 bases in between. Germline CDR1 and CDR2: GTSNPN and SVGIG (reference sequence). The CDR3 has 11 amino acids. For the CDR3, the DNA is TGTGCCTGGAGTGATAACTACGAGCAGTACTTC. Protein: CAWSDNYEQYF.

The chain joins TRBV7-9 to TRBJ1-4; 7 positions agree with TRBD1. This CDR3 contains 14 residues. Germline V CDR1 and CDR2: SEHNR, FQNEAQ (reference sequence). The V segment lost 5 bases and the J segment 5 bases; nucleotides outside the gene matches: 5. As DNA, the CDR3 is TGTGCCAGCAGCAGAATACAGGGGAATGAAAAACTGTTTTTT. Amino acid sequence: CASSRIQGNEKLFF.

The chain links TRBV24-1 to TRBJ2-1, with D perhaps TRBD2 (6 bases). V was cut by 3 bases and J by 1 base, with 9 bases left in between. CDR3 length: 15 residues. Germline CDR1 is KGHDR and CDR2 is SFDVKD. This CDR3 reads CATSDTSRSYNEQFF. DNA for the CDR3: TGTGCCACCAGTGATACTAGCCGATCCTACAATGAGCAGTTCTTC.

V gene TRBV7-2 combines with J gene TRBJ1-5; unclear D gene. This CDR3 is 13 amino acids long. V lost 4 bases and J lost 1, with 5 bases in between. Germline V gives CDR1 SGHTA, CDR2 FQGNSA. As DNA, the CDR3 is TGTGCCAGCAGCTCACAGAGCAATCAGCCCCAGCATTTT. Its translation is CASSSQSNQPQHF.

This clone has just one count. The chain carries TRBV6-2 or TRBV6-3 and TRBJ1-1; D is undetermined. V was cut by 0 bases and J by 5 bases, with 10 bases left in between. CDR3 size: 14 residues. Germline V gives CDR1 MNHEY, CDR2 SVGEGT. DNA for the CDR3: TGTGCCAGCAGTTACTCTAGCCCGGGGACTGAAGCTTTCTTT. Its protein is CASSYSSPGTEAFF.

The chain is built from TRBV7-3 and TRBJ1-2, with 7 bases matching TRBD1. Unmatched junction bases numbered 4, after V lost 5 bases and J lost 4 bases. This CDR3 region has 13 residues. Germline assignment: CDR1 SGHTA and CDR2 FQGTGA. The CDR3 loop is CASSPGQIYGYTF. The CDR3 DNA sequence: TGTGCCAGCAGCCCGGGACAGATCTATGGCTACACCTTC.